This TCR beta chain came from a study of CD4 T cells in relation to SARS-CoV-2 and coronaviruses. A note on this clone: What it binds is not known.

The CDR3 is 16 amino acids. The germline CDR1 and CDR2 sequences are SNHLY and FYNNEI. Trimming left V 4 bases short and J 2 bases short, with 18 bases between. Before the COVID-19 pandemic, during about 2010-2018, CD4+ T cells were taken from unexposed donors. The cells were cultured for approximately ten days before CD4+ T cells were isolated. The method was immunoSEQ multiplex PCR; TCRdb's version includes in-frame clones alone and lacks a portion of them. The sample yields some 23,000 clones, about 80% seen once. The sample consisted of CD4+ T cells from PBMCs, cultured in vitro. This TCR was sampled from a human donor in good health. The chain combines TRBV2 with TRBJ2-7, with D possibly matching TRBD2 (7 bases). CDR3 sequence reads: CASSGWGGLKTYEQYF. CDR3 coding DNA: TGTGCCAGCAGTGGGTGGGGGGGGCTGAAAACCTACGAGCAGTACTTC. The variable domain in full, with the rest retrieved from reference TRBV2 and TRBJ2-7, is EPEVTQTPSHQVTQMGQEVILRCVPISNHLYFYWYRQILGQKVEFLVSFYNNEISEKSEIFDDQFSVERPDGSNFTLKIRSTKLEDSAMYFCASSGWGGLKTYEQYFGPGTRLTVT.